These 23 T cell receptor beta chains were all obtained from the same sample, sequenced in a study of blood T cell repertoires in COVID-19. Using immunoSEQ multiplex PCR, the repertoire was profiled, and TCRdb retains in-frame clones only, with some absent. The sample carries approximately 210,000 clones, under 85% recorded once. Sequences were obtained from peripheral blood. Receptor source: a woman aged 80 or older with COVID-19, enrolled during active disease.

CDR3 in DNA: TGTGCCAGCAGCCAAGAAGTCGTGGGACTAGCGGGGGGGCCGGGAGCGACAGATACGCAGTATTTT. It yields the protein CASSQEVVGLAGGPGATDTQYF. The chain couples TRBV4-2 to TRBJ2-3; 16 bases agree with TRBD2. The CDR3 sequence is 22 residues long. Germline CDR1 and CDR2: LGHNA and YNFKEQ. V gave up 0 bases and J gave up 3 bases; unmatched junction bases: 15.

The V call is TRBV6-1, the J call TRBJ1-6; D possibly corresponds to TRBD1 (5 bases). The CDR3 sequence is 16 residues long. The V gene's germline CDR1 is MNHNS and CDR2 SASEGT. V gave up 2 bases and J gave up 2 bases, with 10 bases separating them. CDR3 region: CASSESVGAYNSPLHF. Written as DNA, the CDR3 is TGTGCCAGCAGTGAATCGGTAGGGGCCTATAATTCACCCCTCCACTTT.

To note about this clone: Additional DNA sequences in this sample encode the identical CDR3. The chain recombines TRBV5-1 with TRBJ1-1; 7 bases match TRBD1. The germline V gene encodes CDR1 SGHRS and CDR2 YFSETQ. V lost 0 bases and J lost 0; bases outside the gene matches: 5. CDR3 length equals 16 residues. The CDR3 region has the DNA TGCGCCAGCAGCTTGGGACAGGGACTCATGAACACTGAAGCTTTCTTT. Amino acids: CASSLGQGLMNTEAFF.

The J gene is TRBJ1-1, the V gene TRBV5-1, with D possibly TRBD1 on 6 matching bases. This CDR3 is 13 amino acids long. The germline V and J ends were trimmed by 4 bases and 6 bases, with 13 bases remaining between them. Germline V gene data show CDR1 as SGHRS and CDR2 as YFSETQ. CDR3 nucleotides: TGCGCCAGCAGCGTACAGGGCAACCCTGAAGCTTTCTTT. Its protein is CASSVQGNPEAFF.

The V and J genes are TRBV28 and TRBJ2-2; tentative D call: TRBD2 (6 bases). V lost 8 bases and J lost 5, with 12 bases in between. Germline assignment: CDR1 MDHEN and CDR2 SYDVKM. This CDR3 spans 13 amino acids. In nucleotides, the CDR3 is TGTGCCAGCCGGGACTTTACTACCGGGGAGCTGTTTTTT. Translated: CASRDFTTGELFF. Full variable domain (outside the CDR3, taken from reference TRBV28 and TRBJ2-2): DVKVTQSSRYLVKRTGEKVFLECVQDMDHENMFWYRQDPGLGLRLIYFSYDVKMKEKGDIPEGYSVSREKKERFSLILESASTNQTSMYLCASRDFTTGELFFGEGSRLTVL.

The chain links TRBV15 to TRBJ2-5, with D perhaps TRBD2 (6 bases). This CDR3 has 13 amino acids. Trimming took off 3 bases at V and 4 bases at J, with 9 bases between the two ends. In germline, CDR1 is LNHNV, CDR2 YYDKDF (reference sequence). CDR3 bases: TGTGCCACCAGCAGCCGGGGGAGAGAGACCCAGTACTTC. Amino acid sequence: CATSSRGRETQYF. Together with reference TRBV15 and TRBJ2-5, the CDR3 gives the full variable domain: DAMVIQNPRYQVTQFGKPVTLSCSQTLNHNVMYWYQQKSSQAPKLLFHYYDKDFNNEADTPDNFQSRRPNTSFCFLDIRSPGLGDTAMYLCATSSRGRETQYFGPGTRLLVL.

About this clone: The identical CDR3 is also encoded by other nucleotide sequences in the sample. The gene calls are TRBV9 and TRBJ1-2; the D gene is possibly TRBD1 (5 bases). CDR1 and CDR2 (germline): SGDLS, YYNGEE. The CDR3 loop spans 13 amino acids. Trimming removed 2 bases at V and 1 base at J, with 6 bases between. The CDR3 here is CASSVDSNYGYTF. CDR3 nucleotide sequence: TGTGCCAGCAGCGTCGACAGTAACTATGGCTACACCTTC.

With regard to this clone: This sample also contains other DNA sequences that code for the same CDR3. This rearrangement joins TRBV3-1 (or the pseudogene TRBV3-2) to TRBJ1-6; weak D call: TRBD1 (6 bases). With 3 bases removed from V and 7 bases from J, the gap between germline ends came to 10 bases. CDR3 size: 14 residues. Germline V gene lookup returns CDR1 LGHDT and CDR2 YNNKEL (reference sequence). DNA for the CDR3: TGTGCCAGCAGCCAGTTACAGGGAAATTCACCCCTCCACTTT. Residues: CASSQLQGNSPLHF.

The J gene is TRBJ1-2, the V gene TRBV2, with D perhaps TRBD1 (6 bases). Trimming pared 5 bases from V and 2 bases from J, leaving 9 bases between. The CDR3 covers 13 residues. Germline V CDR1 and CDR2: SNHLY, FYNNEI. The CDR3 here is CASSLGTNYGYTF. DNA of the CDR3: TGTGCCAGCAGTCTAGGGACAAACTATGGCTACACCTTC.

V gene TRBV28 combines with J gene TRBJ1-1; 9 nucleotides line up with TRBD1. J lost 4 bases, V lost 4 bases, and 7 bases had no gene match. Per germline, CDR1 MDHEN and CDR2 SYDVKM. The CDR3 covers 15 residues. The CDR3 sequence is CASSSGTGLGTEAFF. The CDR3, as DNA: TGTGCCAGCAGTTCGGGGACAGGGTTGGGCACTGAAGCTTTCTTT.

This clone has more than one count but fewer than ten. The chain links TRBV29-1 to TRBJ2-5, with D perhaps TRBD1 (5 bases). This CDR3 is built from 12 residues. With 5 bases removed from V and 4 bases from J, the gap between germline ends came to 11 bases. The V gene's germline CDR1 is SQVTM and CDR2 ANQGSEA. The CDR3 nucleotides read TGCAGCGTTAATGTGGGGCGAGAGACCCAGTACTTC. It specifies CSVNVGRETQYF.

This chain connects TRBV4-1 to TRBJ2-5; 13 bases agree with TRBD2. The CDR3 covers 17 residues. V was pared by 0 bases and J by 5 bases, with 6 bases of the junction left unmatched. Germline CDR1 MGHRA, CDR2 YSYEKL. In DNA, the CDR3 is TGCGCCAGCAGCCAAGATACTAGCGGGGGGGCCGGGGAGACCCAGTACTTC. Its translation is CASSQDTSGGAGETQYF.

This chain connects TRBV6-6 to TRBJ1-1, with D possibly being TRBD1 (5 bases). The ends were cut back, 5 bases at V and 4 bases at J, with 11 bases in the middle. The CDR3 spans 13 residues. The germline CDR1 and CDR2 sequences are MNHNY and SVGAGI (reference sequence). CDR3 amino acids: CASSTPGGTEAFF. In DNA form, the CDR3 reads TGTGCCAGCAGTACACCCGGGGGCACTGAAGCTTTCTTT.

The rearrangement links TRBV7-3 to TRBJ1-3, with a possible D match to TRBD1 (5 bases). There are 15 residues in the CDR3. Trimming stripped 4 bases from V and 0 bases from J, with 10 bases between. Germline CDR1 is SGHTA and CDR2 is FQGTGA. CDR3 sequence (DNA): TGTGCCAGCAGCTCTTTCCAGGGCTCTGGAAACACCATATATTTT. Its translation is CASSSFQGSGNTIYF.

This sequence joins TRBV7-2 and TRBJ2-2; tentatively, D is TRBD1 (5 bases). V was clipped by 3 bases and J by 6 bases, with 11 bases between them. CDR3 length: 14 residues. Germline V CDR1 and CDR2: SGHTA, FQGNSA. The CDR3 sequence: CASSLGRWPGELFF. The CDR3 DNA reads as TGTGCCAGCAGCTTGGGGCGGTGGCCCGGGGAGCTGTTTTTT. Using reference TRBV7-2 and TRBJ2-2 for the parts outside the CDR3, the full variable domain is GAGVSQSPSNKVTEKGKDVELRCDPISGHTALYWYRQSLGQGLEFLIYFQGNSAPDKSGLPSDRFSAERTGGSVSTLTIQRTQQEDSAVYLCASSLGRWPGELFFGEGSRLTVL.

V gene TRBV5-1 combines with J gene TRBJ2-5; 7 bases align to TRBD2. The J segment lost 1 base and the V segment lost 3 bases, leaving 6 bases of the junction unmatched. Germline V gives CDR1 SGHRS, CDR2 YFSETQ. The CDR3 extends over 15 amino acids. The CDR3 sequence: CASSSPTSSQETQYF. CDR3 nucleotides: TGCGCCAGCAGCTCCCCGACTAGCTCCCAAGAGACCCAGTACTTC.

This clone was counted a single time. The J gene is TRBJ1-2, the V gene TRBV7-9, with D possibly being TRBD1 (5 bases). V was trimmed by 5 bases and J by 2 bases, leaving 12 bases between them. Germline CDR1 and CDR2: SEHNR and FQNEAQ (reference sequence). The CDR3 is made up of 14 amino acids. CDR3 sequence: CASSATGPNYGYTF. The CDR3 DNA sequence: TGTGCCAGCAGCGCCACAGGACCGAACTATGGCTACACCTTC. Full variable domain (missing parts from reference TRBV7-9 and TRBJ1-2): DTGVSQNPRHKITKRGQNVTFRCDPISEHNRLYWYRQTLGQGPEFLTYFQNEAQLEKSRLLSDRFSAERPKGSFSTLEIQRTEQGDSAMYLCASSATGPNYGYTFGSGTRLTVV.

This clone showed up just a few times. The V and J genes are TRBV7-2 and TRBJ2-7, with D maybe TRBD2 (6 bases). The V end was cut by 8 bases, the J end by 2 bases, with 13 bases between. CDR3 length: 13 amino acids. Germline CDR1 is SGHTA and CDR2 is FQGNSA. As DNA, the CDR3 is TGTGCCAGCGGGGGGAGGCATCCCTACGAGCAGTACTTC. It codes for CASGGRHPYEQYF.

This chain joins TRBV18 and TRBJ1-2; TRBD1 agrees at 9 bases. Germline CDR1 reads KGHSH; CDR2 reads LQKENI. V gave up 8 bases and J gave up 6 bases; unmatched junction bases: 7. This CDR3 region has 13 residues. The CDR3 reads CASRPGTGNGYTF. The CDR3 DNA reads TGTGCCAGCCGGCCGGGGACAGGGAATGGCTACACCTTC. Full variable domain (missing parts from reference TRBV18 and TRBJ1-2): NAGVMQNPRHLVRRRGQEARLRCSPMKGHSHVYWYRQLPEEGLKFMVYLQKENIIDESGMPKERFSAEFPKEGPSILRIQQVVRGDSAAYFCASRPGTGNGYTFGSGTRLTVV.

This chain links TRBV5-1 with TRBJ2-1, with a possible D match to TRBD1 (6 bases). V lost 3 bases to trimming and J lost 7 bases, with 20 bases between them. This CDR3 has 16 amino acids. The germline gives CDR1 SGHRS, CDR2 YFSETQ. The CDR3 DNA sequence: TGCGCCAGCAGCTCCGATACCGGTACAGGGTGGAATGAGCAGTTCTTC. It is translated as CASSSDTGTGWNEQFF.

This rearrangement joins TRBV4-1 to TRBJ1-1, with D unclear. The CDR3 is made up of 13 amino acids. The V end lost 5 bases, the J end lost 0 bases, and 7 bases lay between the germline ends. In germline, CDR1 is MGHRA, CDR2 YSYEKL. CDR3 bases: TGCGCCAGCAGCTCCTCTTTGAACACTGAAGCTTTCTTT. Translation: CASSSSLNTEAFF.

The chain carries TRBV3-1 (or the pseudogene TRBV3-2) and TRBJ2-1; D is unclear. CDR3 length: 11 amino acids. CDR1 is LGHDT, CDR2 YNNKEL, per germline (reference sequence). The V and J ends lost 1 base and 8 bases respectively, with 3 bases between them. Here the CDR3 DNA reads TGTGCCAGCAGCCAAGTAGATGAGCAGTTCTTC. As protein: CASSQVDEQFF.

The chain is built from TRBV5-1 and TRBJ1-6; D is unclear. The CDR3 consists of 14 residues. The germline V gene encodes CDR1 SGHRS and CDR2 YFSETQ. V lost 0 bases and J 8 bases, leaving 9 bases between the germline ends. The CDR3 loop is CASSLAGEDSPLHF. The CDR3 DNA is TGCGCCAGCAGCTTGGCGGGAGAAGATTCACCCCTCCACTTT.